This T cell receptor beta chain appears in the sequencing data of a study of blood T cell repertoires in COVID-19. Original analysis: Reference gene primer amplification gave estimated nucleated cell counts. Assay: immunoSEQ multiplex PCR; the TCRdb copy retains only in-frame clones and omits some. V, J and clone size are taken as reported in that table, and D and trimming were inferred from the DNA itself. The sample consists of about 230,000 clones, about nine tenths of them appearing once. This sequence was found in a man aged 30 to 45 with COVID-19, enrolled during active disease. Sequenced material: peripheral blood.

For the CDR3, the DNA is TGTGCCAGCACCCCTGACAGGGTGGACACTGAAGCTTTCTTT. This codes for CASTPDRVDTEAFF. The rearrangement uses TRBV6-2 or TRBV6-3 and TRBJ1-1; TRBD1 agrees at 7 bases. Germline V lookup: CDR1 MNHEY, CDR2 SVGEGT. The CDR3 length is 14 residues. V gave up 7 bases and J gave up 3 bases; unmatched junction bases: 8.